This record looks at one T cell receptor (beta chain) sequence and its context. This entry belongs to a study of OX40 agonist ivuxolimab in advanced cancers. Study-wide context: Eligibility rules accepted prior anti-PD-1, anti-PD-L1 or anti-CTLA-4 therapy, and over 30% had some.

The germline gives CDR1 SEHNR, CDR2 FQNEAQ (reference sequence). This CDR3 comprises 15 residues. The V gene end was trimmed by 8 bases and the J gene end by 9 bases; junction bases not matched to a gene: 14. The table came from immunoSEQ multiplex PCR; TCRdb's copy has only in-frame clones and leaves some out. The repertoire holds about 64,000 clones, with 87% as singletons. This sample comprised CD4+ or CD8+ T cells sorted from blood, obtained in a trial of the OX40 agonist ivuxolimab. This sequence originates from an adult with an advanced solid tumor such as melanoma, head and neck, liver or kidney cancer. The chain has TRBV7-9 and TRBJ2-1; the match to TRBD1 covers 9 bases. CDR3 sequence: CASGTSGQGWSEQFF. CDR3 coding DNA: TGTGCCAGCGGAACCTCAGGACAGGGGTGGTCTGAGCAGTTCTTC.